This entry concerns a single T cell receptor (beta chain). This entry is derived from a study of shared clonotypes between healthy human individuals. CDR1 and CDR2 (germline): SGHNT, YYREEE (reference sequence). The CDR3 is 13 residues long. Trimming cost V 4 bases and J 3 bases, with 11 bases left between them. Assay used: immunoSEQ multiplex PCR; TCRdb lists only in-frame clones, some missing. The sample includes some 2 million clones, just under 95% of them seen just once. CD8 cells regarded as naive lacked CD45RO, were positively chosen for CCR7, and omitted terminally differentiated effector memory CD45RA+ cells. All donors qualified as healthy HIV-negative adults and had experienced no recent acute infections or vaccinations.

Material for sequencing was naive CD8+ T cells sorted from blood. This TCR was sampled from a man between 18 and 35 years old in good health. The V call is TRBV5-4, the J call TRBJ2-7, with D possibly being TRBD1 (6 bases). CDR3 in DNA: TGTGCCAGCAGCGGGGACATTAACTACGAGCAGTACTTC. Translated: CASSGDINYEQYF.